This T cell receptor beta chain was sequenced in a study of control samples from healthy donors and cancer patients. TCRdb's copy holds only in-frame clones and misses some; the assay was immunoSEQ multiplex PCR. This table holds 150,000 or so clones, over 85% found once. V shed 4 bases, J shed 7 bases, and the junction held 0 bases outside the gene matches. The CDR3 loop spans 14 amino acids. The germline V gene has CDR1 MRHNA and CDR2 SNTAGT. The rearrangement links TRBV6-4 to TRBJ2-1, with 14 positions matching TRBD2. The sequence was obtained from a man aged 18 to 30 in good health. The sequenced sample consisted of blood. For the CDR3, the DNA is TGTGCCAGCAGTGGGACTAGCGGGGGGAATGAGCAGTTCTTC. Residues: CASSGTSGGNEQFF.